This record covers a single TCR beta chain. Its specificity is not known. This sample stems from a study of STAT5B mutations in CD4+ large granular lymphocyte leukemia. Findings and limits, study-wide: Main leukemic clonotypes were patient-specific, but roughly 23% appeared at low frequency elsewhere.

Sequencing was at survey level. Original handling: Lowest detectable productive clonotype frequency was 2.59 x 10-5. Clones were sequenced by immunoSEQ multiplex PCR, and TCRdb holds only the in-frame ones, with some missing. The D gene and trimming were derived from the DNA, and the V and J assignments and clone size from that table. This table has about 25,000 clones, 81% appearing once. Germline V gene sequence: CDR1 SQVTM, CDR2 ANQGSEA. Trimming removed 2 bases from V and 4 bases from J; junction bases left unmatched: 5. The CDR3 sequence is 15 residues long. This chain joins TRBV29-1 and TRBJ2-1; TRBD1 aligns across 10 bases. The TCR comes from a human donor in good health. The sample consisted of CD4+ T cells from blood buffy coats. CDR3: CSVEPGQGTYNEQFF. Here the CDR3 DNA reads TGCAGCGTTGAACCGGGACAGGGGACTTACAATGAGCAGTTCTTC.